This TCR beta chain was documented in a study of T-cell reconstitution after alpha-beta-depleted transplantation in children (TCRdb year 2016). For context, the study as a whole: T-cell immune reconstitution after TCRalphabeta/CD19-depleted allogeneic hematopoietic cell transplantation in children was quantitatively tracked in the study by means of TCR repertoire profiling. Study-wide findings and limitations: The frequencies of hyperexpanded clones fell over the following months, and after one year, T-cell counts and TCRbeta diversity were mostly attributed to newly produced T cells. In some patients, the high TCRbeta diversity seen at day 60 was put down to recipient T cells and intrathymic progenitors that had survived conditioning. Apparently early alphabetaT-cell count recovery about two months after transplant reportedly relied on only several hundred rapidly expanded clones derived from non-depleted graft cells.

The library was produced with PCR. The reads were generated on an Illumina HiSeq 2500. TCR library preparation used molecular barcoding, with unique molecular identifiers applied to normalize quantification of the TCRbeta repertoire. In TCRdb, the public reads were trimmed at Q25 with fastp and aligned with MiXCR, with productive beta chains retained. Rows with a matching CDR3 protein are joined into one entry that keeps the most common DNA and genes. The sample table holds about 200,000 distinct CDR3 sequences, of which about a sixth were seen once. The ten top clones hold approximately 40% of the sample. Read against the paper, the sample's treatment or condition label means: allogeneic hematopoietic cell transplantation with graft depleted of TCRalphabeta T cells and CD19 B cells. TCRalphabeta/CD19-depleted allogeneic hematopoietic cell grafts were given to the transplant recipients, all of whom were children.

This clonotype appeared a few times. Its antigen specificity is not known. No per-base quality is available; no much larger clone lies one base away. According to the germline V gene, CDR1 reads MNHEY and CDR2 reads SVGAGI. Trimming accounts for 4 bases at V and 4 bases at J, while the number of junction bases matched to no gene is 11. The CDR3 starts with the cysteine, ends with the phenylalanine, and has 17 residues. The only DNA kept is the CDR3, 51 bases in frame from the first base. Sample: PBMCs, mostly from graft donor cells, taken 360 days after TCRalphabeta/CD19-depleted stem cell transplant. This sequence uses TRBV6-5 and TRBJ2-1, and 9 junctional nucleotides match TRBD2. This receptor was identified in a male patient under 10 years old who had a stem cell transplant for acute lymphoblastic leukemia, so the T cells may come from the graft donor. The CDR3 here reads CASSWLKGLAGYNEQFF. The bases are TGTGCCAGCAGTTGGCTTAAAGGTCTAGCGGGATACAATGAGCAGTTCTTC.